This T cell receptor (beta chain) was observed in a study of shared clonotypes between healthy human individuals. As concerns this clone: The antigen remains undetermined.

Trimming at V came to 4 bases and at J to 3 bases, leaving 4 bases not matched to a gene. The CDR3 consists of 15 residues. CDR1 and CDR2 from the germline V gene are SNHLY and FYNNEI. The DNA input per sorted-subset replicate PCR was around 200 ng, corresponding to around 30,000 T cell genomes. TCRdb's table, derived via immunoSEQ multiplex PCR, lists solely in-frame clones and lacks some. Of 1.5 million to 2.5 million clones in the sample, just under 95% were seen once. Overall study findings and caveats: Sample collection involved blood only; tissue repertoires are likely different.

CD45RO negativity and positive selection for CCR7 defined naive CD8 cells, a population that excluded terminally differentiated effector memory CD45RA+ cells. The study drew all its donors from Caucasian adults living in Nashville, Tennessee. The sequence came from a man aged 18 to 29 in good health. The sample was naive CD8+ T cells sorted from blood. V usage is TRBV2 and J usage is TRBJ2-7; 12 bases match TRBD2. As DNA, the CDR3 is TGTGCCAGCAGTGTGACTAGCGGGAGTGGCTACGAGCAGTACTTC. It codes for CASSVTSGSGYEQYF.